This T cell receptor (beta chain) was recovered during a study of identifying expanded T cells in peripheral blood. Overall study results and limits: Over two and four weeks, about 16.4 and 19 clones changed, versus roughly 1.1 between replicates.

The repertoire was sequenced with immunoSEQ multiplex PCR; TCRdb's copy has only in-frame clones and lacks some. The sample gives approximately 110,000 clones, 88% of which show up once; 7.5% to 9.5% is in the top ten. Points on this clone: The antigen is undetermined.

No infections or other immune events were documented during collection. The V gene's germline CDR1 is SGHVS and CDR2 FQNEAQ. Trimming stripped 7 bases from V and 2 bases from J, with 18 bases between. CDR3 length equals 15 residues. Material: blood. The rearrangement links TRBV7-8 to TRBJ2-7, with D possibly being TRBD1 (6 bases). The receptor was isolated from a person aged 18 to 70 in good health. DNA for the CDR3: TGTGCCAGCACTTCCAATCAGGGGCTCGCCTACGAGCAGTACTTC. Its protein is CASTSNQGLAYEQYF.